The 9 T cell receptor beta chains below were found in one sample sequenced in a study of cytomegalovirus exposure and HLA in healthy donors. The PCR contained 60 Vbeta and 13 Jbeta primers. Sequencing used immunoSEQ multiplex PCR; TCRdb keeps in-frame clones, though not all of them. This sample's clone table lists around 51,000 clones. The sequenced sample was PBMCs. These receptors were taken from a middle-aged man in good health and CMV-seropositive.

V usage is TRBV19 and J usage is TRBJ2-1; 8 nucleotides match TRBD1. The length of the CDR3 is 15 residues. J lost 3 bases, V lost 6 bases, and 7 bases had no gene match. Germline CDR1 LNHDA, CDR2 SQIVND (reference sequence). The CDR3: CASRVAGGSYNEQFF. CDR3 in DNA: TGTGCCAGTAGGGTGGCAGGGGGCAGCTACAATGAGCAGTTCTTC.

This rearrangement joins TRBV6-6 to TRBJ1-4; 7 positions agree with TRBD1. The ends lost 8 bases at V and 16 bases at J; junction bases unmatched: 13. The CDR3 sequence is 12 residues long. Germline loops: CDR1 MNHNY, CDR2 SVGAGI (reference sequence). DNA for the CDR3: TGTGCCAGCGCCCCCGAGGGGGCAGAGACGTTTTTT. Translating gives CASAPEGAETFF.

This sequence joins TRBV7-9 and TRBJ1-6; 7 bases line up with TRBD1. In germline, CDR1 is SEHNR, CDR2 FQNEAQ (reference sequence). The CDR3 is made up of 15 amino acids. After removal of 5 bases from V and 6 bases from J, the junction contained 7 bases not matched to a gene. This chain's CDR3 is CASSEGQATNSPLHF. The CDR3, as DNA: TGTGCCAGCAGCGAAGGACAGGCTACTAATTCACCCCTCCACTTT.

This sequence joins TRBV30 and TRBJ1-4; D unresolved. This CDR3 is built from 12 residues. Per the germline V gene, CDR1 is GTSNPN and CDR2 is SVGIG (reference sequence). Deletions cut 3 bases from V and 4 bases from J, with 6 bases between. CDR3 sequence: CAWRRGNEKLFF. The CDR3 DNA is TGTGCCTGGAGACGGGGTAATGAAAAACTGTTTTTT. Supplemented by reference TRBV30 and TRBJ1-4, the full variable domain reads SQTIHQWPATLVQPVGSPLSLECTVEGTSNPNLYWYRQAAGRGLQLLFYSVGIGQISSEVPQNLSASRPQDRQFILSSKKLLLSDSGFYLCAWRRGNEKLFFGSGTQLSVL.

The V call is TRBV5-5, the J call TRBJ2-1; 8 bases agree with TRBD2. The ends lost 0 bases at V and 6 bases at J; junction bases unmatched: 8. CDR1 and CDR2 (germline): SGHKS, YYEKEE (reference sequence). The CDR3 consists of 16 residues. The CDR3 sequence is CASSLVRLAGGNEQFF. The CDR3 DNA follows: TGTGCCAGCAGCTTGGTTCGACTTGCGGGGGGCAATGAGCAGTTCTTC.

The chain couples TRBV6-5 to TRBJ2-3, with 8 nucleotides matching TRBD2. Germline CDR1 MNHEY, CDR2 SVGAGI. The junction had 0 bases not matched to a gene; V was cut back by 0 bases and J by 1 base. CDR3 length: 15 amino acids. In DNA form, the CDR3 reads TGTGCCAGCAGTTACTCGACTAGCGGCACAGATACGCAGTATTTT. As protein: CASSYSTSGTDTQYF.

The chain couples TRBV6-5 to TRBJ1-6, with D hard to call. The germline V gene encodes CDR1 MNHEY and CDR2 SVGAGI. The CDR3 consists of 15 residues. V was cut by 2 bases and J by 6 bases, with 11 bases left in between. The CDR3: CASSYTSRGNSPLHF. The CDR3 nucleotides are TGTGCCAGCAGTTACACCAGCCGGGGTAATTCACCCCTCCACTTT.

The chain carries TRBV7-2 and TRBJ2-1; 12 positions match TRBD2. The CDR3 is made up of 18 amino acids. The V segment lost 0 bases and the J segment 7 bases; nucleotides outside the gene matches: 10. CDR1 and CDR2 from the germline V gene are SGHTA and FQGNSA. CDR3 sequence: CASSLAPASGGALNEQFF. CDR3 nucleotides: TGTGCCAGCAGCTTAGCGCCGGCTAGCGGGGGGGCATTGAATGAGCAGTTCTTC. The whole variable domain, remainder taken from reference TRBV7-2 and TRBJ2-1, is GAGVSQSPSNKVTEKGKDVELRCDPISGHTALYWYRQSLGQGLEFLIYFQGNSAPDKSGLPSDRFSAERTGGSVSTLTIQRTQQEDSAVYLCASSLAPASGGALNEQFFGPGTRLTVL.

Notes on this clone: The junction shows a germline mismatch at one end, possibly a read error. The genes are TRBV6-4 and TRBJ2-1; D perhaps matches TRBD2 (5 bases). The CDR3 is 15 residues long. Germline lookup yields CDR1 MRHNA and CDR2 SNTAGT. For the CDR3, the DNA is TGTGCCAGCAGTGACTCAGGGAGCTCCGACAATGAGCAGTTCTTC. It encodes CASSDSGSSDNEQFF.